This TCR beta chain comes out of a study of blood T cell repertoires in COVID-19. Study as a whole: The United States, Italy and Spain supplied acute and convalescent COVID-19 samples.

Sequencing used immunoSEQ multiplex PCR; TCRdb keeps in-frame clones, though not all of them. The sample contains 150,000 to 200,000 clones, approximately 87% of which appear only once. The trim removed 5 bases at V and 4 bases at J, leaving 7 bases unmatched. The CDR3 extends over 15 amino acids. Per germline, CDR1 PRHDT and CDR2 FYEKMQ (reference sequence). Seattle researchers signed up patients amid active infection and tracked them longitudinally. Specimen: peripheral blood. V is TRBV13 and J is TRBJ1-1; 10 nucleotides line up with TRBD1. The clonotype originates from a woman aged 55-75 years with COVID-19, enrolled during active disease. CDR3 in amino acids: CASSGGQGLFTEAFF. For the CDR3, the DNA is TGTGCCAGCAGCGGGGGACAGGGGTTGTTCACTGAAGCTTTCTTT.